One and the same sample provided the 27 T cell receptor beta chains below, sequenced in a study of neoadjuvant anti-PD-1 for oral cavity cancer. Clones were sequenced by immunoSEQ multiplex PCR, and TCRdb holds only the in-frame ones, with some missing. In the table there are 35,000 to 50,000 clones, approximately 80% of which are singletons. The time point is: after neoadjuvant nivolumab, at surgical resection. The specimen comprised PBMCs, sampled after nivolumab (anti-PD-1) treatment. Receptors originate from a person aged 35 to 85 with oral cavity squamous cell carcinoma.

The chain joins TRBV27 to TRBJ2-2; D is unresolved. The CDR3 is made up of 12 amino acids. The V and J ends lost 1 base and 6 bases respectively, with 3 bases between them. CDR1 and CDR2 from the germline V gene are MNHEY and SMNVEV (reference sequence). The CDR3 DNA reads as TGTGCCAGCAGTTTATGGGCCGGGGAGCTGTTTTTT. This encodes CASSLWAGELFF.

The chain joins TRBV5-1 to TRBJ2-7; 9 positions agree with TRBD2. The V gene end was trimmed by 4 bases and the J gene end by 6 bases; junction bases not matched to a gene: 14. CDR3 size: 16 residues. The germline V gene has CDR1 SGHRS and CDR2 YFSETQ. The chain's CDR3 is CASSPEGGGRAFEQYF. In nucleotides, the CDR3 is TGCGCCAGCAGCCCCGAGGGCGGCGGGAGGGCCTTCGAGCAGTACTTC. The full variable domain, with the rest looked up from reference TRBV5-1 and TRBJ2-7, is KAGVTQTPRYLIKTRGQQVTLSCSPISGHRSVSWYQQTPGQGLQFLFEYFSETQRNKGNFPGRFSGRQFSNSRSEMNVSTLELGDSALYLCASSPEGGGRAFEQYFGPGTRLTVT.

The chain carries TRBV6-1 and TRBJ1-5; D unresolved. The CDR3 totals 17 residues. CDR1 MNHNS and CDR2 SASEGT come from the germline V gene. With 1 base removed from V and 0 bases from J, the gap between germline ends came to 13 bases. The CDR3 region has the DNA TGTGCCAGCAGTGAAGTCGTCATTACGTATAGCAATCAGCCCCAGCATTTT. This codes for CASSEVVITYSNQPQHF.

The chain has TRBV10-2 and TRBJ2-3; possibly TRBD2 for D (6 bases). Trimming pared 4 bases from V and 0 bases from J, leaving 8 bases between. The length of the CDR3 is 14 residues. From germline, CDR1 is WSHSY and CDR2 SAAADI. Here the CDR3 reads CASSVRGSTDTQYF. The CDR3 coding sequence is TGCGCCAGCAGTGTGCGGGGAAGCACAGATACGCAGTATTTT.

This clone was counted between two and nine times. V and J are TRBV19 and TRBJ2-5; TRBD2 matches at 9 bases. Trimming removed 5 bases from V and 4 bases from J; junction bases left unmatched: 5. Germline loops: CDR1 LNHDA, CDR2 SQIVND (reference sequence). The CDR3 spans 14 residues. The CDR3 nucleotides are TGTGCCAGTAGTGTGGGACTAGCTGGAGAGACCCAGTACTTC. Protein: CASSVGLAGETQYF.

This chain connects TRBV5-6 to TRBJ1-6; TRBD1 matches at 7 bases. The V gene's germline CDR1 is SGHDT and CDR2 YYEEEE. J gave up 8 bases and V 4 bases, and 15 bases lay outside the gene matches. The CDR3 length is 17 residues. DNA for the CDR3: TGTGCCAGCAGCGAACGACAGGGTAGGGTCATAGATTCACCCCTCCACTTT. Translating it yields CASSERQGRVIDSPLHF.

In this sample, this clone turned up once. The J gene is TRBJ2-1, the V gene TRBV7-9; D unresolved. V lost 0 bases, J lost 7 bases, and 16 bases lay in between. From germline, CDR1 is SEHNR and CDR2 FQNEAQ (reference sequence). CDR3 size: 16 residues. This CDR3 reads CASSLADGGPRNEQFF. The DNA of the CDR3 is TGTGCCAGCAGCTTAGCGGACGGTGGGCCGCGGAATGAGCAGTTCTTC. Based on the CDR3 plus reference TRBV7-9 and TRBJ2-1, the full variable domain is DTGVSQNPRHKITKRGQNVTFRCDPISEHNRLYWYRQTLGQGPEFLTYFQNEAQLEKSRLLSDRFSAERPKGSFSTLEIQRTEQGDSAMYLCASSLADGGPRNEQFFGPGTRLTVL.

This clone was observed once. CDR3 nucleotide sequence: TGTGCCAGCAGCCCGGGACTAGCCCCGCAAGAGACCCAGTACTTC. This encodes CASSPGLAPQETQYF. V is TRBV14 and J is TRBJ2-5; TRBD2 matches 9 bases. Per germline, CDR1 SGHDN and CDR2 FVKESK. V lost 4 bases to trimming and J lost 2 bases; unmatched junction nucleotides: 5. The CDR3 covers 15 residues.

This clone has only one observation. The J gene is TRBJ2-2, the V gene TRBV9, with D unclear. Trimming stripped 0 bases from V and 1 base from J, with 4 bases between. CDR1 and CDR2 from the germline V gene are SGDLS and YYNGEE. The CDR3 loop spans 14 amino acids. DNA for the CDR3: TGTGCCAGCAGCGTAGCTCTGAACACCGGGGAGCTGTTTTTT. Its protein is CASSVALNTGELFF.

This sequence joins TRBV7-6 and TRBJ2-3; 9 positions agree with TRBD2. V lost 3 bases, J lost 3 bases, and 7 bases stayed unmatched. The germline CDR1 and CDR2 sequences are SGHVS and FNYEAQ. The CDR3 has 16 amino acids. CDR3 bases: TGTGCCAGCAGCTTGGGGGCGGCGGGGGGGACAGATACGCAGTATTTT. Protein: CASSLGAAGGTDTQYF.

On this clone itself: One end of the junction does not line up with germline, which may come from a read error. This rearrangement joins TRBV7-3 to TRBJ1-1; 7 bases line up with TRBD1. The CDR3 has 13 amino acids. Germline V gene data show CDR1 as SGHTA and CDR2 as FQGTGA. The CDR3 DNA reads as TGTGCCAGCAGGTTAACAGGGGCCACTGAAGCTTTCTTT. Its translation: CASRLTGATEAFF.

V and J are TRBV2 and TRBJ2-2; D is possibly TRBD2 (5 bases). The V and J ends lost 8 bases and 0 bases respectively, with 13 bases between them. The CDR3 has 15 residues. Germline CDR1 SNHLY, CDR2 FYNNEI. CDR3 nucleotide sequence: TGTGCCAGCGGGAGAGCAGTTCCGAACACCGGGGAGCTGTTTTTT. It is translated as CASGRAVPNTGELFF.

CDR3 in amino acids: CASGFGTEAFF. The CDR3 DNA follows: TGTGCTAGTGGTTTCGGCACTGAAGCTTTCTTT. The chain employs TRBV12-5 and TRBJ1-1; D not resolved. The germline V gene encodes CDR1 LGHNT and CDR2 FRNRAP. V was pared by 3 bases and J by 4 bases, with 3 bases between. The CDR3 is made up of 11 amino acids.

The V gene is TRBV2, the J gene TRBJ1-3; TRBD1 might be the D (6 bases). Trimming cost V 5 bases and J 3 bases, with 14 bases left between them. Germline values: CDR1 SNHLY, CDR2 FYNNEI. This CDR3 has 15 amino acids. The chain's CDR3 is CASSQGGAGGNTIYF. The CDR3 DNA sequence: TGTGCCAGCAGTCAAGGGGGGGCTGGTGGAAACACCATATATTTT.

This chain joins TRBV7-2 and TRBJ2-3; 7 positions agree with TRBD2. The length of the CDR3 is 14 residues. The V gene end was trimmed by 5 bases and the J gene end by 1 base; junction bases not matched to a gene: 3. Germline V gene sequence: CDR1 SGHTA, CDR2 FQGNSA. The CDR3 protein is CASSPSGGTDTQYF. In DNA form, the CDR3 reads TGTGCCAGCAGCCCGAGCGGGGGCACAGATACGCAGTATTTT.

The V call is TRBV5-1, the J call TRBJ2-7; 7 nucleotides align to TRBD1. The CDR3 runs 15 residues. Trimming cost V 5 bases and J 0 bases; bases outside gene matches: 8. Looked up from germline, CDR1 is SGHRS and CDR2 is YFSETQ. CDR3 loop: CASSTPGQSSYEQYF. CDR3 nucleotides: TGCGCCAGCAGTACCCCGGGACAGAGCTCCTACGAGCAGTACTTC.

V and J are TRBV7-3 and TRBJ2-1, with a possible D match to TRBD2 (5 bases). With 4 bases removed from V and 5 bases from J, the gap between germline ends came to 12 bases. Germline V gene data show CDR1 as SGHTA and CDR2 as FQGTGA. The CDR3 is 14 residues long. The CDR3 loop is CASSSPGNHNEQFF. The DNA of the CDR3 is TGTGCCAGCAGCTCCCCCGGGAACCACAATGAGCAGTTCTTC.

V is TRBV5-1 and J is TRBJ1-4, with TRBD1 matching over 7 bases. CDR1 is SGHRS, CDR2 YFSETQ, per germline. This CDR3 comprises 13 residues. Trimming took 5 bases from V and 11 from J; bases not matched to a gene: 9. The CDR3 sequence is CASSRPRDSKLFF. The CDR3 DNA follows: TGCGCCAGCAGTCGACCTAGGGACAGTAAACTGTTTTTT.

V is TRBV7-2 and J is TRBJ1-5, with D perhaps matching TRBD1 (5 bases). The CDR3 spans 16 residues. Per the germline V gene, CDR1 is SGHTA and CDR2 is FQGNSA. V lost 5 bases to trimming and J lost 1 base, with 15 bases between them. CDR3 in amino acids: CASSPRRGGSNQPQHF. The DNA of the CDR3 is TGTGCCAGCAGCCCAAGACGGGGGGGAAGCAATCAGCCCCAGCATTTT.

The V gene is TRBV10-1, the J gene TRBJ2-7, with D unclear. V lost 3 bases and J 0 bases, leaving 9 bases between the germline ends. CDR1 is WNHNN, CDR2 SYGVQD, per germline (reference sequence). CDR3 size: 14 residues. Written as DNA, the CDR3 is TGCGCCAGCAGTGACCATGGAACCTCCTACGAGCAGTACTTC. It is translated as CASSDHGTSYEQYF.

This clone was observed a few times. V usage is TRBV29-1 and J usage is TRBJ1-3, with D possibly TRBD1 on 5 matching bases. The germline V gene has CDR1 SQVTM and CDR2 ANQGSEA. The CDR3 runs to 13 residues. V was trimmed by 7 bases and J by 4 bases, leaving 14 bases between them. The CDR3 loop is CSARRAGGNTIYF. The CDR3 nucleotides read TGCAGCGCCCGCCGGGCAGGGGGAAACACCATATATTTT.

The rearrangement joins TRBV4-1 to TRBJ1-4; D perhaps matches TRBD1 (6 bases). Germline V gene data show CDR1 as MGHRA and CDR2 as YSYEKL. Trimming took 1 base from V and 7 from J, leaving 19 bases between them. The CDR3 is 17 amino acids. The CDR3 sequence: CASSQGFPQGMSEKLFF. In nucleotides, the CDR3 is TGCGCCAGCAGCCAAGGCTTTCCCCAGGGGATGAGTGAAAAACTGTTTTTT.

J is TRBJ2-7 and V is TRBV6-1; TRBD2 matches 15 bases. CDR3 length: 18 amino acids. Germline V lookup: CDR1 MNHNS, CDR2 SASEGT. V was clipped by 3 bases and J by 3 bases; unmatched bases: 9. The CDR3 DNA sequence: TGTGCCAGCAGTGAGGGACTAGCGGGGGGTTGGCAGGGCTACGAGCAGTACTTC. It specifies CASSEGLAGGWQGYEQYF.

The genes are TRBV5-5 and TRBJ1-1; no clear D. CDR3 length equals 14 residues. The V and J ends lost 2 bases and 4 bases respectively, with 12 bases between them. Germline lookup yields CDR1 SGHKS and CDR2 YYEKEE (reference sequence). The DNA of the CDR3 is TGTGCCAGCAGCTTCATTTCGTGGGGCACTGAAGCTTTCTTT. Translated: CASSFISWGTEAFF.

This chain uses TRBV10-3 with TRBJ2-5; unclear D gene. V lost 6 bases and J 5 bases, leaving 13 bases between the germline ends. Germline CDR1 reads ENHRY; CDR2 reads SYGVKD. CDR3 length: 13 residues. DNA for the CDR3: TGTGCCATCAGAGGAACATCCGCGGAGACCCAGTACTTC. It encodes CAIRGTSAETQYF.

This chain connects TRBV27 to TRBJ2-3, with a possible D match to TRBD2 (5 bases). The germline V and J ends were trimmed by 2 bases and 1 base, with 13 bases remaining between them. CDR3 size: 16 residues. The germline gives CDR1 MNHEY, CDR2 SMNVEV (reference sequence). CDR3: CASSLNLALRTDTQYF. The CDR3 nucleotides read TGTGCCAGCAGTTTAAATCTAGCACTTCGCACAGATACGCAGTATTTT.

This clone was counted once. The chain joins TRBV10-1 to TRBJ1-3; D gene ambiguous. Germline lookup yields CDR1 WNHNN and CDR2 SYGVQD (reference sequence). There are 14 residues in the CDR3. Trimming removed 6 bases from V and 0 bases from J, with 9 bases in between. DNA for the CDR3: TGCGCCAGCAGCGAGACCGGCTCTGGAAACACCATATATTTT. Protein sequence: CASSETGSGNTIYF.